This T cell receptor beta chain was observed in a study of cytomegalovirus exposure and HLA in healthy donors. Overall study context: Inside one of the first data releases sat around 77 million unique TCRs taken from HLA-typed donors. Whole-study findings and limits: A later analysis found most CMV-associated TCR beta chains apparently HLA-restricted.

PCR used 60 Vbeta primers and 13 Jbeta primers. TCRdb keeps only in-frame clones here, not all; method: immunoSEQ multiplex PCR. The repertoire holds about 210,000 clones, with around 86% as singletons. In regard to this clone: Its antigen remains unidentified.

Sequences were obtained from PBMCs. This TCR came from a woman in her forties or fifties in good health and CMV-seropositive.

As DNA, the CDR3 is TGTGCCACCAGCAGAGCCGTTCGTCTTGGCGAGCAGTTCTTC. As protein: CATSRAVRLGEQFF. The J gene is TRBJ2-1, the V gene TRBV15; D uncertain. The CDR3 loop spans 14 amino acids. V lost 1 base and J 10 bases, leaving 14 bases between the germline ends. The V gene's germline CDR1 is LNHNV and CDR2 YYDKDF (reference sequence).